In this sample, the clone carrying this TCR beta chain turned up a few times. Its antigen is undetermined. The CDR3 consists of 18 residues. Trimming took 1 base from V and 6 from J; bases not matched to a gene: 11. Per germline, CDR1 LGHNA and CDR2 YSLEER. Donors were systemically healthy Caucasian individuals from Russia aged roughly 6 to 100 years. The authors ran a second PCR of about 7 to 11 cycles using a sample-barcoded 5' primer and a J-beta primer mix. Through a template-switch adaptor with 12 random nucleotides, each cDNA molecule received a tag. TCRdb recomputed calls from the 5' RACE reads with MiXCR, one row per CDR3 protein. This sample yields hundreds of thousands of distinct CDR3 sequences, of which 32% are seen a single time; approximately 15% belongs to the top ten. This entry belongs to a study of blood T cells in healthy people across ages. Points from the study as a whole: In these data, TCR beta diversity tracked strongly with naive T cell percentage. Older individuals had lower TCR beta diversity per million T cells (the decline was roughly linear).

The sample consisted of blood. The sequence was collected from an elderly woman in good health. V and J are TRBV4-3 and TRBJ1-6; 8 nucleotides line up with TRBD1. CDR3 residues: CASSQVRETGDANSPLHF. The CDR3 DNA reads TGCGCCAGCAGCCAAGTTCGAGAGACAGGGGATGCTAATTCACCCCTCCACTTT.